This entry features one TCR beta chain sequence. Its antigen is currently unknown. TCR beta CDR3 regions were amplified from RNA transcripts. Carried out on the TCR CDR3, a first-round RT-PCR used the HTBI primer set. TCRdb redid the calling of the multiplex PCR reads with MiXCR, one entry per CDR3 protein. The sample includes under 250,000 distinct CDR3 sequences, approximately 25% seen only once; the top ten take roughly 35%. This record belongs to a study of T cells in Graves' hyperthyroidism and ophthalmopathy. Study as a whole: Peripheral blood samples were taken at initial diagnosis, prior to any treatment.

The study included ophthalmopathy patients with Clinical Activity Score at least 3, NOSPECS grade at least 4 and duration under 3 months. Notes on the study in general: A model using 13 V-J features told ophthalmopathy apart from stable hyperthyroidism.

The specimen sequenced was blood. This clonotype originated in a woman between 40 and 55 years old with Graves' ophthalmopathy.

CDR3 sequence reads: CASSGSGDESTQYF. As DNA, the CDR3 is TGTGCCAGTAGTGGTAGCGGGGACGAATCGACCCAGTACTTC. The chain recombines TRBV19 with TRBJ2-5, with 8 bases identical to TRBD2. After removal of 5 bases from V and 7 bases from J, the junction contained 9 bases not matched to a gene. Germline loops: CDR1 LNHDA, CDR2 SQIVND (reference sequence). This CDR3 has 14 residues.